A selection of T cell receptor beta chains follows, all from one sample in a study of T-cell memory formation after mild COVID-19. MiXCR, applied by TCRdb to the 5' RACE reads, yields one record per CDR3 protein. The sample contains about 110,000 distinct CDR3 sequences, 15% to 20% of which appear only once. Sequenced material: PBMCs or a T cell subset sorted from them (not recorded which). The origin of the receptors is a man between 18 and 35 years old who had mild COVID-19 (a few samples of this study predate the infection). Cell type and time point are not known. Both conserved end residues are part of each CDR3. A D gene is named only where the DNA matches it firmly. Clone size is shown for a subset of rows, as once, few, many or a class of expanded clone.

j_call d_call v_call clone_size cdr3_aa cdr3_nt
TRBJ1-1 NA TRBV5-1 NA CASSLDEGGYTEAFF TGCGCCAGCAGCTTGGACGAGGGAGGGTACACTGAAGCTTTCTTT
TRBJ1-5 NA TRBV7-8 NA CASSGSRVGNQPQHF TGTGCCAGCTCCGGGTCCCGGGTCGGCAATCAGCCCCAGCATTTT
TRBJ2-1 NA TRBV6-2/TRBV6-3 NA CASIRDGTSYEQFF TGTGCCAGCATCCGAGACGGGACAAGTTATGAGCAGTTCTTC
TRBJ2-2 NA TRBV10-3 many CALRAGNTGELFF TGTGCCCTGCGTGCCGGTAACACCGGGGAGCTGTTTTTT
TRBJ1-2 NA TRBV4-3 few CASSQSSATNYGYTF TGCGCCAGCAGCCAGAGCTCGGCGACTAACTATGGCTACACCTTC
TRBJ1-1 NA TRBV20-1 NA CSAQPDRNTEAFF TGCAGTGCTCAACCGGACAGGAACACTGAAGCTTTCTTT
TRBJ2-7 NA TRBV12-3/TRBV12-4 few CASSFRGGTSYEQYF TGTGCCAGCAGTTTTCGCGGGGGCACCTCCTACGAGCAGTACTTC
TRBJ2-2 NA TRBV5-1 many CASSSTLANTGELFF TGCGCCAGCAGCTCTACACTAGCGAACACCGGGGAGCTGTTTTTT
TRBJ1-1 NA TRBV7-8 NA CASSPGQGRAFF TGTGCCAGCAGCCCTGGGCAGGGGAGGGCTTTCTTT
TRBJ2-5 NA TRBV20-1 NA CSARDTRGAGETQYF TGCAGTGCTAGAGATACTAGGGGGGCCGGAGAGACCCAGTACTTC
TRBJ2-2 TRBD1 TRBV24-1 NA CATSDSGQGRIGELFF TGTGCCACAAGTGATTCCGGACAGGGGAGGATCGGGGAGCTGTTTTTT
TRBJ2-2 NA TRBV6-5 few CASSRRANTGELFF TGTGCCAGCAGTCGGAGAGCGAACACCGGGGAGCTGTTTTTT
TRBJ2-1 NA TRBV5-1 few CASSLDGGPYNEQFF TGCGCCAGCAGCTTGGATGGGGGGCCCTACAATGAGCAGTTCTTC
TRBJ2-7 NA TRBV6-5 few CASTRLGQGLYEQYF TGTGCCAGCACGCGATTAGGGCAGGGGCTCTACGAGCAGTACTTC
TRBJ2-2 NA TRBV7-9 few CASAGLANTGELFF TGTGCCAGCGCAGGCCTAGCGAACACCGGGGAGCTGTTTTTT
TRBJ2-2 NA TRBV7-7 many CASSLRGGYTGELFF TGTGCCAGCAGCTTAAGAGGGGGGTACACCGGGGAGCTGTTTTTT
TRBJ2-2 TRBD2 TRBV3-1 NA CASSHLAQRGSAGELFF TGTGCCAGCAGCCACTTGGCCCAGCGGGGGTCCGCCGGGGAGCTGTTTTTT
TRBJ2-5 NA TRBV6-2/TRBV6-3 NA CASSRGTGQKVETQYF TGTGCCAGCAGTAGAGGGACTGGCCAAAAGGTCGAGACCCAGTACTTC
TRBJ2-1 TRBD2 TRBV6-5 few CASRASGGYNEQFF TGTGCCAGCAGAGCCAGCGGGGGGTACAATGAGCAGTTCTTC
TRBJ2-5 NA TRBV4-3 many CASSQDGRGREETQYF TGCGCCAGCAGCCAAGATGGTCGGGGCAGGGAGGAGACCCAGTACTTC
TRBJ2-1 TRBD2 TRBV7-2 few CASSFEGLAGGRQFF TGTGCCAGCAGCTTCGAGGGACTAGCGGGGGGGCGTCAGTTCTTC
TRBJ1-1 NA TRBV10-3 NA CAISSMGGDTEAFF TGTGCCATCAGTTCTATGGGGGGGGACACTGAAGCTTTCTTT
TRBJ2-7 NA TRBV2 few CASSLSGPWYEQYF TGTGCCAGCAGTCTTTCAGGGCCGTGGTACGAGCAGTACTTC
TRBJ2-3 NA TRBV7-2 few CASSNVITSTDTQYF TGTGCCAGCAGCAACGTAATCACTAGCACAGATACGCAGTATTTT
TRBJ2-2 TRBD1 TRBV2 NA CASRETGVKELFF TGTGCCAGCAGAGAAACAGGGGTGAAAGAGCTGTTTTTT
TRBJ2-3 NA TRBV5-1 NA CASSLGQQDTQYF TGCGCCAGCAGCTTGGGGCAGCAGGATACGCAGTATTTT
TRBJ2-2 NA TRBV12-3/TRBV12-4 NA CASSLSPRGNTGELFF TGTGCCAGCAGTTTATCACCGAGGGGGAACACCGGGGAGCTGTTTTTT
TRBJ2-1 NA TRBV23-1 NA CASSQSRPPTESYDNEQFF TGCGCCAGCAGTCAGTCGAGACCACCGACAGAGTCCTACGACAATGAGCAGTTCTTC
TRBJ2-7 TRBD1 TRBV6-5 few CASSSFGQGYEQYF TGTGCCAGCAGTTCATTCGGACAGGGCTACGAGCAGTACTTC
TRBJ1-1 TRBD1 TRBV6-6 NA CASSYGPGQGSTEAFF TGTGCCAGCAGTTACGGGCCTGGACAGGGGAGCACTGAAGCTTTCTTT
TRBJ2-7 NA TRBV10-3 NA CAIRGGGFQTYEQYF TGTGCCATCAGGGGAGGAGGCTTTCAGACCTACGAGCAGTACTTC
TRBJ1-2 NA TRBV6-2/TRBV6-3 NA CASTSRGGTIYGYTF TGTGCCAGCACCTCCAGAGGCGGTACCATCTATGGCTACACCTTC
TRBJ2-7 NA TRBV20-1 once CSAGRLAAEQYF TGCAGTGCCGGCCGGCTAGCCGCCGAGCAGTACTTC
TRBJ2-3 NA TRBV7-2 NA CASSPRAGADTQYF TGTGCCAGCAGCCCTCGAGCCGGAGCAGATACGCAGTATTTT
TRBJ2-7 TRBD1 TRBV29-1 NA CSVRRTGYEQYF TGCAGCGTTCGGAGGACAGGGTACGAGCAGTACTTC
TRBJ2-7 TRBD1 TRBV7-8 NA CASSLVGTEFLYEQYF TGTGCCAGCAGCTTAGTTGGGACAGAGTTTCTCTACGAGCAGTACTTC
TRBJ2-3 TRBD2 TRBV20-1 few CSACRTSGGASTDTQYF TGCAGTGCTTGCAGGACTAGCGGGGGGGCTAGCACAGATACGCAGTATTTT
TRBJ1-6 NA TRBV12-3/TRBV12-4 few CASSFSGGSLHF TGTGCCAGCAGTTTCTCCGGGGGGTCCCTCCACTTT
TRBJ2-2 TRBD2 TRBV5-1 NA CASSRTSGGPGELFF TGCGCCAGCAGCCGGACTAGCGGGGGGCCCGGGGAGCTGTTTTTT
TRBJ1-6 NA TRBV2 NA CASSPTGYSPLHF TGTGCCAGCAGCCCAACTGGGTATTCACCCCTCCACTTT
TRBJ1-6 NA TRBV20-1 NA CSASLRGTVYNSPLHF TGCAGTGCTAGTCTTAGGGGTACGGTCTATAATTCACCCCTCCACTTT
TRBJ1-5 TRBD1 TRBV4-1 few CASSQDRQGGWENQPQHF TGCGCCAGCAGCCAAGACCGACAGGGGGGTTGGGAGAATCAGCCCCAGCATTTT
TRBJ1-5 NA TRBV7-2 many CASSLRGNQPQHF TGTGCCAGCAGCTTAAGGGGCAATCAGCCCCAGCATTTT
TRBJ2-4 TRBD2 TRBV20-1 NA CSARGLAGLAKNIQYF TGCAGTGCTAGGGGACTAGCGGGCCTAGCCAAAAACATTCAGTACTTC
TRBJ2-7 TRBD1 TRBV7-2 few CASSLPRQGSYEQYF TGTGCCAGCAGCTTGCCGAGACAGGGCTCCTACGAGCAGTACTTC
TRBJ2-5 TRBD2 TRBV7-2 NA CASSPKGVSGGAYETQYF TGTGCCAGCAGCCCCAAAGGAGTTAGCGGGGGGGCCTACGAGACCCAGTACTTC
TRBJ1-1 NA TRBV7-8 few CASSFLGRGGVTEAFF TGTGCCAGCAGCTTTCTGGGCAGGGGAGGTGTAACTGAAGCTTTCTTT
TRBJ2-1 NA TRBV7-3 few CASSSNGRDNSYNEQFF TGTGCCAGCAGCTCAAATGGCCGGGACAACTCCTACAATGAGCAGTTCTTC
TRBJ2-2 NA TRBV7-2 NA CASSAGRTGELFF TGTGCCAGCAGTGCAGGGCGCACCGGGGAGCTGTTTTTT
TRBJ2-2 NA TRBV4-3 few CASSQVSGGGELFF TGCGCCAGCAGCCAAGTTTCAGGCGGCGGGGAGCTGTTTTTT
TRBJ2-7 NA TRBV20-1 few CSATPGPRYEQYF TGCAGTGCTACTCCCGGGCCTCGTTACGAGCAGTACTTC
TRBJ2-3 TRBD1 TRBV7-8 few CASSLDRGSTDTQYF TGTGCCAGCAGCTTAGACAGGGGAAGCACAGATACGCAGTATTTT
TRBJ2-1 TRBD1 TRBV7-4 few CASSLATGKSYNEQFF TGTGCCAGCAGCTTGGCGACAGGGAAATCCTACAATGAGCAGTTCTTC